These 27 T cell receptor beta chains were all obtained from the same sample, sequenced in a study of blood T cell repertoires in COVID-19. Some clones are missing from TCRdb's copy, which holds only in-frame ones; the method was immunoSEQ multiplex PCR. The repertoire holds some 290,000 clones, with around 81% as singletons. Sequencing used peripheral blood. These receptors were obtained from a woman aged 55-69 years with active or convalescent COVID-19.

The gene calls are TRBV7-9 and TRBJ2-2; 10 bases are a match to TRBD1. Unmatched junction bases numbered 5, after V lost 3 bases and J lost 1 base. CDR3 length equals 17 residues. CDR1 and CDR2 (germline): SEHNR, FQNEAQ (reference sequence). The CDR3 here is CASSFDDRGLNTGELFF. CDR3 DNA sequence: TGTGCCAGCAGCTTCGACGACAGGGGGCTGAACACCGGGGAGCTGTTTTTT. The variable domain in full, with the rest retrieved from reference TRBV7-9 and TRBJ2-2, is DTGVSQNPRHKITKRGQNVTFRCDPISEHNRLYWYRQTLGQGPEFLTYFQNEAQLEKSRLLSDRFSAERPKGSFSTLEIQRTEQGDSAMYLCASSFDDRGLNTGELFFGEGSRLTVL.

The genes are TRBV30 and TRBJ2-5, with D tentatively TRBD1 (8 bases). The CDR3 loop spans 14 amino acids. Trimming shortened V by 0 bases and J by 5 bases, and 13 bases separated the two germline ends. CDR1 is GTSNPN, CDR2 SVGIG, per germline (reference sequence). The CDR3 sequence is CAWSVGGDRETQYF. The CDR3 coding sequence is TGTGCCTGGAGTGTGGGGGGGGACAGGGAGACCCAGTACTTC.

In its sample, this clone was seen once. This rearrangement joins TRBV14 to TRBJ1-2; 11 bases map to TRBD1. The CDR3 runs to 16 residues. CDR1 is SGHDN, CDR2 FVKESK, per germline. Losses at the gene ends were 5 bases for V and 0 bases for J; bases not matched to a gene: 5. The CDR3 sequence is CASSRSGQGANYGYTF. As DNA, the CDR3 is TGTGCCAGCAGCAGATCGGGACAGGGGGCTAACTATGGCTACACCTTC.

V usage is TRBV30 and J usage is TRBJ2-3; TRBD1 matches at 7 bases. The germline V gene encodes CDR1 GTSNPN and CDR2 SVGIG (reference sequence). The CDR3 has 14 residues. Losses at the gene ends were 4 bases for V and 2 bases for J; bases not matched to a gene: 6. The CDR3 loop reads CAWKKGAATDTQYF. The CDR3 DNA reads TGTGCCTGGAAAAAGGGGGCAGCCACAGATACGCAGTATTTT.

This clone has only a few counts. This rearrangement joins TRBV25-1 to TRBJ1-6; D is undetermined. Trimming left V 8 bases short and J 0 bases short, with 5 bases between. CDR3 length: 13 amino acids. Germline V gene data show CDR1 as MGHDK and CDR2 as SYGVNS. CDR3 nucleotides: TGTGCCAGCGCCAGCTCCTATAATTCACCCCTCCACTTT. Its translation: CASASSYNSPLHF.

CDR3 DNA sequence: TGTGCCAGCAGCGTAGCGGAGCGGGGGGGCCAAGAGACCCAGTACTTC. As protein: CASSVAERGGQETQYF. V usage is TRBV9 and J usage is TRBJ2-5, with 10 bases fitting TRBD2. The germline V gene encodes CDR1 SGDLS and CDR2 YYNGEE. CDR3 size: 16 residues. V was clipped by 0 bases and J by 1 base; unmatched bases: 3.

Concerning this clone itself: This sample includes further DNA sequences coding for the same CDR3. The rearrangement uses TRBV27 and TRBJ1-6; 7 bases are a match to TRBD1. Germline V gene data show CDR1 as MNHEY and CDR2 as SMNVEV (reference sequence). Unmatched junction bases numbered 1, after V lost 2 bases and J lost 9 bases. The CDR3 is made up of 13 amino acids. The CDR3 coding sequence is TGTGCCAGCAGTTTAGACAGGGTTTCACCCCTCCACTTT. This translates into CASSLDRVSPLHF.

V is TRBV30 and J is TRBJ2-7; no clear D. The CDR3 sequence is 13 residues long. Trimming shortened V by 3 bases and J by 0 bases, and 9 bases separated the two germline ends. The germline gives CDR1 GTSNPN, CDR2 SVGIG (reference sequence). CDR3 DNA: TGTGCCTGGAGCGGTATGAGCTCCTACGAGCAGTACTTC. It yields the protein CAWSGMSSYEQYF.

This clone was observed once. This chain joins TRBV19 and TRBJ1-5, with D uncertain. Trimming took off 5 bases at V and 4 bases at J, with 9 bases between the two ends. The CDR3 sequence is 13 residues long. Per germline, CDR1 LNHDA and CDR2 SQIVND (reference sequence). The CDR3 here is CASSVRGNQPQHF. The DNA for the CDR3 is TGTGCCAGTAGTGTTAGAGGGAATCAGCCCCAGCATTTT. The full variable domain, in which reference TRBV19 and TRBJ1-5 provide the parts outside the CDR3, is DGGITQSPKYLFRKEGQNVTLSCEQNLNHDAMYWYRQDPGQGLRLIYYSQIVNDFQKGDIAEGYSVSREKKESFPLTVTSAQKNPTAFYLCASSVRGNQPQHFGDGTRLSIL.

The chain uses TRBV19 and TRBJ1-6; D ambiguous. V dropped 5 bases and J dropped 0 bases, with 14 bases sitting between them. CDR1 is LNHDA and CDR2 is SQIVND in the germline V gene (reference sequence). This CDR3 comprises 17 residues. For the CDR3, the DNA is TGTGCCAGTAGTCCCCGGACGGACTACTCCTATAATTCACCCCTCCACTTT. It is translated as CASSPRTDYSYNSPLHF.

This clone appeared a few times. The chain combines TRBV27 with TRBJ2-7; unclear D gene. CDR1 is MNHEY, CDR2 SMNVEV, per germline (reference sequence). The CDR3 length is 16 residues. The V end lost 4 bases, the J end lost 0 bases, and 16 bases lay between the germline ends. The CDR3 spells CASSWRWQDYSYEQYF. In DNA, the CDR3 is TGTGCCAGCAGTTGGCGTTGGCAGGATTACTCCTACGAGCAGTACTTC.

This chain connects TRBV30 to TRBJ2-7; TRBD2 might be the D (7 bases). Germline V gives CDR1 GTSNPN, CDR2 SVGIG (reference sequence). The CDR3 sequence is 17 residues long. Trimming left V 1 base short and J 0 bases short, with 19 bases between. In DNA form, the CDR3 reads TGTGCCTGGAGTGCCCCCAGGGGAGGCGGGGGCTCCTACGAGCAGTACTTC. This sequence encodes CAWSAPRGGGGSYEQYF. Filled out from reference TRBV30 and TRBJ2-7, the complete variable domain reads SQTIHQWPATLVQPVGSPLSLECTVEGTSNPNLYWYRQAAGRGLQLLFYSVGIGQISSEVPQNLSASRPQDRQFILSSKKLLLSDSGFYLCAWSAPRGGGGSYEQYFGPGTRLTVT.

The V call is TRBV5-8, the J call TRBJ1-4, with 11 bases identical to TRBD1. Germline CDR1 SGHTS, CDR2 YDEGEE. The CDR3 totals 14 residues. The junction had 4 bases not matched to a gene; V was cut back by 5 bases and J by 7 bases. This CDR3 is CASSLGTGGEKLFF. The CDR3 DNA reads as TGTGCCAGCAGTCTCGGGACAGGGGGTGAAAAACTGTTTTTT. Together with reference TRBV5-8 and TRBJ1-4, the CDR3 gives the full variable domain: EAGVTQSPTHLIKTRGQQATLRCSPISGHTSVYWYQQALGLGLQFLLWYDEGEERNRGNFPPRFSGRQFPNYSSELNVNALELEDSALYLCASSLGTGGEKLFFGSGTQLSVL.

The chain carries TRBV7-8 and TRBJ2-1; the D gene is possibly TRBD2 (7 bases). The germline V gene encodes CDR1 SGHVS and CDR2 FQNEAQ. This CDR3 has 16 residues. V was shortened by 2 bases and J by 6 bases, with 17 bases between the two germline ends. CDR3: CASSLLGGALSNEQFF. CDR3 nucleotide sequence: TGTGCCAGCAGCTTATTAGGGGGGGCCCTAAGCAATGAGCAGTTCTTC.

The chain joins TRBV19 to TRBJ2-7, with TRBD2 as a possible D gene (6 bases). The V gene lost 4 bases and the J gene lost 2 bases, with 18 bases spanning the gap. From germline, CDR1 is LNHDA and CDR2 SQIVND (reference sequence). The CDR3 is 16 amino acids. The DNA of the CDR3 is TGTGCCAGTAGTACTCCGCTAGCGTACGGCACCTACGAGCAGTACTTC. Translated, it gives CASSTPLAYGTYEQYF.

In its sample, this clone was seen once. The J gene is TRBJ2-5, the V gene TRBV19; weak D call: TRBD2 (5 bases). This CDR3 has 15 amino acids. V shed 3 bases and J shed 5 bases, with 16 bases lying between them. CDR1 is LNHDA and CDR2 is SQIVND in the germline V gene (reference sequence). CDR3 nucleotides: TGTGCCAGTAGTATCGGACGGGGAGAAGGTGAGACCCAGTACTTC. It encodes CASSIGRGEGETQYF.

This rearrangement joins TRBV7-3 to TRBJ2-1; tentative D call: TRBD2 (9 bases). Germline CDR1 reads SGHTA; CDR2 reads FQGTGA. The CDR3 extends over 18 amino acids. V lost 8 bases to trimming and J lost 3 bases, with 26 bases between them. The CDR3 region is CASAFSGGLGQGYNEQFF. For the CDR3, the DNA is TGTGCCAGCGCGTTTAGCGGGGGCCTTGGACAGGGCTACAATGAGCAGTTCTTC.

V and J are TRBV5-1 and TRBJ2-1; the match to TRBD2 covers 12 bases. The J segment lost 9 bases and the V segment lost 4 bases, leaving 14 bases of the junction unmatched. The length of the CDR3 is 17 residues. Germline lookup yields CDR1 SGHRS and CDR2 YFSETQ. The CDR3 protein is CASSRTSGGPNRAEQFF. The CDR3 DNA sequence: TGCGCCAGCAGCAGAACTAGCGGGGGGCCTAATCGGGCTGAGCAGTTCTTC. The complete variable domain, with remaining parts taken from reference TRBV5-1 and TRBJ2-1, reads KAGVTQTPRYLIKTRGQQVTLSCSPISGHRSVSWYQQTPGQGLQFLFEYFSETQRNKGNFPGRFSGRQFSNSRSEMNVSTLELGDSALYLCASSRTSGGPNRAEQFFGPGTRLTVL.

Only a few counts were recorded for this clone. The chain joins TRBV7-8 to TRBJ1-1, with D tentatively TRBD1 (6 bases). The CDR3 totals 15 residues. V was shortened by 3 bases and J by 1 base, with 12 bases between the two germline ends. Germline V lookup: CDR1 SGHVS, CDR2 FQNEAQ. The CDR3 DNA follows: TGTGCCAGCAGCTTGAACAGGGCGCAGAACACTGAAGCTTTCTTT. Amino acids: CASSLNRAQNTEAFF. The full variable domain, rest sourced from reference TRBV7-8 and TRBJ1-1, is GAGVSQSPRYKVAKRGQDVALRCDPISGHVSLFWYQQALGQGPEFLTYFQNEAQLDKSGLPSDRFFAERPEGSVSTLKIQRTQQEDSAVYLCASSLNRAQNTEAFFGQGTRLTVV.

This clone was detected only a few times. The chain employs TRBV28 and TRBJ2-1; 8 positions match TRBD1. Germline CDR1 is MDHEN and CDR2 is SYDVKM. The J segment lost 8 bases and the V segment lost 2 bases, leaving 8 bases of the junction unmatched. The CDR3 loop spans 15 amino acids. CDR3 DNA sequence: TGTGCCAGCAGTTTAGACCAGGGGGCTCGCGATGAGCAGTTCTTC. Translated: CASSLDQGARDEQFF.

The chain carries TRBV19 and TRBJ2-1, with D possibly TRBD2 on 6 matching bases. Germline V gene lookup returns CDR1 LNHDA and CDR2 SQIVND (reference sequence). The CDR3 is 15 residues long. V lost 7 bases to trimming and J lost 0 bases, with 13 bases between them. CDR3 region: CASNTRGFSYNEQFF. CDR3 DNA: TGTGCCAGTAATACCCGGGGGTTCTCCTACAATGAGCAGTTCTTC. The whole variable domain, filled in from reference TRBV19 and TRBJ2-1, reads DGGITQSPKYLFRKEGQNVTLSCEQNLNHDAMYWYRQDPGQGLRLIYYSQIVNDFQKGDIAEGYSVSREKKESFPLTVTSAQKNPTAFYLCASNTRGFSYNEQFFGPGTRLTVL.

DNA for the CDR3: TGTGCCAGCAGCCAAGTCCGGGGGGGAAGAACTGAAGCTTTCTTT. Its translation is CASSQVRGGRTEAFF. This chain links TRBV3-1 (or the pseudogene TRBV3-2) with TRBJ1-1, with a tentative D call TRBD1 (5 bases). V gave up 1 base and J gave up 5 bases, with 14 bases separating them. Germline V gives CDR1 LGHDT, CDR2 YNNKEL (reference sequence). The CDR3 spans 15 residues.

The chain links TRBV3-1 (or the pseudogene TRBV3-2) to TRBJ1-2; D call uncertain. V dropped 7 bases and J dropped 5 bases, with 23 bases sitting between them. The germline V gene has CDR1 LGHDT and CDR2 YNNKEL (reference sequence). The CDR3 sequence is 16 residues long. The CDR3 loop reads CASTPSGIGVGYGYTF. The DNA of the CDR3 is TGTGCCAGCACCCCCTCGGGGATCGGGGTCGGATATGGCTACACCTTC.

The CDR3 bases are TGTGCCAGCAGACGACCCCCGGGAAGTACGCAGTATTTT. Translated: CASRRPPGSTQYF. The rearrangement uses TRBV6-5 and TRBJ2-3; maybe TRBD2 (5 bases). V was shortened by 6 bases and J by 8 bases, with 15 bases between the two germline ends. This CDR3 comprises 13 residues. CDR1 is MNHEY, CDR2 SVGAGI, per germline.

Concerning this clone: One junction end disagrees with the germline gene, perhaps due to a read error. The chain is built from TRBV7-7 and TRBJ2-1; TRBD2 matches 7 bases. CDR3 length equals 16 residues. Germline V gene sequence: CDR1 SSHAT, CDR2 FNYEAQ (reference sequence). The CDR3 region has the DNA TGTGCTAGCAGCTTAAGCGGGGCGAGCTCCTACAATGAGCAGTTCTTC. Its translation: CASSLSGASSYNEQFF.

The gene calls are TRBV5-5 and TRBJ1-4; 11 bases match TRBD1. The CDR3 contains 14 residues. Per the germline V gene, CDR1 is SGHKS and CDR2 is YYEKEE (reference sequence). V shed 4 bases, J shed 6 bases, and the junction held 2 bases outside the gene matches. In DNA, the CDR3 is TGTGCCAGCAGCCGGGGACAGGGGGATGAAAAACTGTTTTTT. Encoded protein: CASSRGQGDEKLFF.

The chain has TRBV9 and TRBJ2-7, with D maybe TRBD2 (5 bases). V lost 1 base to trimming and J lost 7 bases, with 18 bases between them. Per the germline V gene, CDR1 is SGDLS and CDR2 is YYNGEE. The CDR3 is 15 amino acids. The CDR3 here is CASSVIAGEAQEQYF. As DNA, the CDR3 is TGTGCCAGCAGCGTAATCGCCGGGGAAGCACAAGAGCAGTACTTC.